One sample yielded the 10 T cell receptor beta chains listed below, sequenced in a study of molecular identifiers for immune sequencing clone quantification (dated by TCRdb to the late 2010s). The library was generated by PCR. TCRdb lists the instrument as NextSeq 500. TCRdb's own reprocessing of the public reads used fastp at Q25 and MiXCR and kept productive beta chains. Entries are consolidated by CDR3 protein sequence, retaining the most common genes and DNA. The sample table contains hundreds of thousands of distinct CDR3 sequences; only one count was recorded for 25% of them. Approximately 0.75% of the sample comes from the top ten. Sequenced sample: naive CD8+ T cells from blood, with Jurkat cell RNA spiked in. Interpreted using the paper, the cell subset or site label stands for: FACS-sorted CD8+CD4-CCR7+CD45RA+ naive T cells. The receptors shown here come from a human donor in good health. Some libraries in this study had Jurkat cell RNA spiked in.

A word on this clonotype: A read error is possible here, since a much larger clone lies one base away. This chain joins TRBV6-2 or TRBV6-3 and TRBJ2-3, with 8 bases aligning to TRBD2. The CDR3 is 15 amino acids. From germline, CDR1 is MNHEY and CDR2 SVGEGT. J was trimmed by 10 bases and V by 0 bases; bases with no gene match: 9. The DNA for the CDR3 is TGTGCCAGCAGTTACTCCGGAAGCGGGAGTATGGCGCAGTATTTT. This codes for CASSYSGSGSMAQYF.

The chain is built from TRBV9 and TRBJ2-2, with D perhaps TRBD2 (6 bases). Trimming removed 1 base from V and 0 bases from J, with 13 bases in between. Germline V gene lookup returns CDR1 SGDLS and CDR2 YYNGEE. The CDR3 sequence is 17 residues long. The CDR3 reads CASSVSTEGPNTGELFF. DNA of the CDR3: TGTGCCAGCAGCGTATCTACGGAGGGCCCGAACACCGGGGAGCTGTTTTTT.

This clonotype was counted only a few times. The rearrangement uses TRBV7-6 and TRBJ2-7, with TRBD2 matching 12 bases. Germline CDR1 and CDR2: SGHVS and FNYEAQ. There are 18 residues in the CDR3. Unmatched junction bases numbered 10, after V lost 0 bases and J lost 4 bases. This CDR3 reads CASSLATSGSSIGYEQYF. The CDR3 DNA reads TGTGCCAGCAGCTTAGCGACTAGCGGGAGTTCAATTGGGTACGAGCAGTACTTC.

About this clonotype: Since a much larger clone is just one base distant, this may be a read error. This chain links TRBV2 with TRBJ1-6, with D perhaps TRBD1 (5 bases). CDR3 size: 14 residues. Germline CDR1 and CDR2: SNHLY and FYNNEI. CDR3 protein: CANSEAQGNSPLHF. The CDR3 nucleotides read TGTGCCAACAGTGAAGCTCAGGGTAATTCACCCCTCCACTTT.

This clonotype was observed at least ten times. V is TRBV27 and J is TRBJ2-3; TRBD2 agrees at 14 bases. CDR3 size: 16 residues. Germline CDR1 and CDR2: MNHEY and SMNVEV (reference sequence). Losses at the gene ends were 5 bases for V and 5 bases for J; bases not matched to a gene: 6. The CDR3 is CASSLGLAGVLDTQYF. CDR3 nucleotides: TGTGCCAGCAGTCTGGGACTAGCGGGAGTCCTAGATACGCAGTATTTT.

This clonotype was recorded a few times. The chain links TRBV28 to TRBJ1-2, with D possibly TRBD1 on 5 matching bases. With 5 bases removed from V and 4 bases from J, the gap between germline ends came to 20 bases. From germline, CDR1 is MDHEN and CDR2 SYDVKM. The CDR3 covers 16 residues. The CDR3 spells CASSGVTRGAIYGYTF. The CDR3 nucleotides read TGTGCCAGCAGTGGCGTGACAAGGGGCGCTATCTATGGCTACACCTTC.

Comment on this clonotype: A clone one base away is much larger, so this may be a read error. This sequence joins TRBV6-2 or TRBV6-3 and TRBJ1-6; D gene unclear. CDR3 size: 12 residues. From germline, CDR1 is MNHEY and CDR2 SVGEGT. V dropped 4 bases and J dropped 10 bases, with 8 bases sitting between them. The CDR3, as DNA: TGTGCCAGCAGTTGCCTCGCATCACCCCTCCACTTT. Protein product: CASSCLASPLHF.

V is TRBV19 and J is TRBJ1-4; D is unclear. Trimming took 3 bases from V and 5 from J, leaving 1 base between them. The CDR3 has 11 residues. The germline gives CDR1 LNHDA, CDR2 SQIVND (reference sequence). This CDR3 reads CASSMNEKLFF. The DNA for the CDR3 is TGTGCCAGTAGTATGAATGAAAAACTGTTTTTT.

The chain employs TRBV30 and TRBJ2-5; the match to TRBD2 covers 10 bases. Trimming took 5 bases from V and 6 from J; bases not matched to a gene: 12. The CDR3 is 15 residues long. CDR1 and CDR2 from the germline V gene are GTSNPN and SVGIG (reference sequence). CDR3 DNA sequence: TGTGCCTGGGTGGGGACTAGCGCCCTTTTAAAGACCCAGTACTTC. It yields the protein CAWVGTSALLKTQYF.

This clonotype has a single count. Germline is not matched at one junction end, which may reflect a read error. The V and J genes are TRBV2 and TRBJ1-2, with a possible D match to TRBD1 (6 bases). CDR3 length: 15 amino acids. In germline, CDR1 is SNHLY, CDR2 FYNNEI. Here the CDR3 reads CAGSETWQGNYGYTF. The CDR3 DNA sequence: TGTGCCGGCAGTGAAACCTGGCAGGGGAACTATGGCTACACCTTC.